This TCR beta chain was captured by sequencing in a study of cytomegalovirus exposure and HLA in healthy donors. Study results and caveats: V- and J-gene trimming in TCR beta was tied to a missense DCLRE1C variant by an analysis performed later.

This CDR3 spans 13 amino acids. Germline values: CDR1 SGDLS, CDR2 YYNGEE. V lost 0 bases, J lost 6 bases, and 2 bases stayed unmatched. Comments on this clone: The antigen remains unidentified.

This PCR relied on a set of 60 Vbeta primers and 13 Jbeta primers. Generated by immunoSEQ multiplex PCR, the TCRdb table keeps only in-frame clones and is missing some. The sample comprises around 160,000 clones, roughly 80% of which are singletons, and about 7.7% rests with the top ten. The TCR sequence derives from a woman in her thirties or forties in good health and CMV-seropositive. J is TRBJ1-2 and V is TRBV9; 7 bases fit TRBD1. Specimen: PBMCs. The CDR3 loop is CASSVDRGDGYTF. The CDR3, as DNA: TGTGCCAGCAGCGTAGACAGGGGAGATGGCTACACCTTC.